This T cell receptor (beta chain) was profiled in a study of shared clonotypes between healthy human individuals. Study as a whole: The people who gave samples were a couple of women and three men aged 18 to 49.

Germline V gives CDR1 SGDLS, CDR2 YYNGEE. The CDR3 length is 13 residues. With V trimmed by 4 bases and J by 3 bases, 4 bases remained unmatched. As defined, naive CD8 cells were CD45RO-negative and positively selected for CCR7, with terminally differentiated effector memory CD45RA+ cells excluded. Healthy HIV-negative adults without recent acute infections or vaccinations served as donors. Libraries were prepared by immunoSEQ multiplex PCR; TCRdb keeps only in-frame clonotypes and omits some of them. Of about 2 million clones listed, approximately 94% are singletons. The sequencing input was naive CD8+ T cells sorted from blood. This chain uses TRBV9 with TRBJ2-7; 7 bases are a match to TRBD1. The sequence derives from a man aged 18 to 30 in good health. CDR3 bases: TGTGCCAGCAGCCCCACAGGGGTCTACGAGCAGTACTTC. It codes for CASSPTGVYEQYF.